The 16 T cell receptor beta chains below were found in one sample sequenced in a study of long-term antiretroviral therapy in people with HIV. Investigators performed immunoSEQ version v3.0 at survey level. The assay was immunoSEQ multiplex PCR, and TCRdb's table has in-frame clones only and misses some. The sample has some 24,000 clones, approximately 90% seen once; the top ten hold approximately 9.3%. The specimen comprised unsorted PBMCs, sampled 1.8 years before starting antiretroviral therapy. The receptor set was obtained from a man over 45 with HIV.

CDR3 amino acids: CASSYRTGSTDTQYF. For the CDR3, the DNA is TGCGCCAGCAGCTATAGGACAGGGAGCACAGATACGCAGTATTTT. The chain joins TRBV5-1 to TRBJ2-3, with TRBD1 identical over 8 bases. CDR1 and CDR2 from the germline V gene are SGHRS and YFSETQ. After removal of 3 bases from V and 0 bases from J, the junction contained 3 bases not matched to a gene. CDR3 length equals 15 residues.

The chain is built from TRBV5-4 and TRBJ2-6; D ambiguous. The CDR3 contains 15 residues. Looked up from germline, CDR1 is SGHNT and CDR2 is YYREEE (reference sequence). V was shortened by 5 bases and J by 0 bases, with 9 bases between the two germline ends. The CDR3 sequence is CASSIQISGANVLTF. DNA for the CDR3: TGTGCCAGCAGTATTCAGATCTCTGGGGCCAACGTCCTGACTTTC.

V is TRBV9 and J is TRBJ2-1; D may be TRBD2 (6 bases). Germline CDR1 and CDR2: SGDLS and YYNGEE. The CDR3 has 14 residues. With 4 bases removed from V and 0 bases from J, the gap between germline ends came to 8 bases. This chain's CDR3 is CASSSGSSYNEQFF. The CDR3 nucleotides read TGTGCCAGCAGCTCCGGGAGCTCCTACAATGAGCAGTTCTTC.

V usage is TRBV4-1 and J usage is TRBJ2-5, with TRBD2 matching 7 bases. This CDR3 has 16 residues. V dropped 0 bases and J dropped 4; count of bases not matched to a gene: 8. Per germline, CDR1 MGHRA and CDR2 YSYEKL. CDR3 bases: TGCGCCAGCAGCCAAGAGCTGACCCGCGGGAGAGAGACCCAGTACTTC. It specifies CASSQELTRGRETQYF.

The chain links TRBV15 to TRBJ1-4; D is ambiguous. Trimming removed 0 bases from V and 6 bases from J, with 14 bases in between. The V gene's germline CDR1 is LNHNV and CDR2 YYDKDF (reference sequence). The CDR3 sequence is 16 residues long. This CDR3 is CATSRDRRFFHEKLFF. The CDR3 DNA reads as TGTGCCACCAGCAGAGATCGTCGGTTTTTCCATGAAAAACTGTTTTTT. Full variable domain (missing parts from reference TRBV15 and TRBJ1-4): DAMVIQNPRYQVTQFGKPVTLSCSQTLNHNVMYWYQQKSSQAPKLLFHYYDKDFNNEADTPDNFQSRRPNTSFCFLDIRSPGLGDTAMYLCATSRDRRFFHEKLFFGSGTQLSVL.

The chain links TRBV30 to TRBJ1-5; D is perhaps TRBD1 (6 bases). This CDR3 has 15 residues. The V end lost 4 bases, the J end lost 2 bases, and 15 bases lay between the germline ends. CDR1 is GTSNPN, CDR2 SVGIG, per germline (reference sequence). CDR3 in DNA: TGTGCCTGGAACCCCAGGGGAGGTGGCAATCAGCCCCAGCATTTT. This sequence encodes CAWNPRGGGNQPQHF.

The CDR3, as DNA: TGTGCCAGCAGCTTAGAGACAGGGCTCTACACAGATACGCAGTATTTT. Its translation is CASSLETGLYTDTQYF. The V call is TRBV7-6, the J call TRBJ2-3; 7 nucleotides line up with TRBD1. Germline-derived CDR1 and CDR2 are SGHVS and FNYEAQ. The V segment lost 1 base and the J segment 2 bases; nucleotides outside the gene matches: 6. The CDR3 contains 16 residues.

The chain employs TRBV29-1 and TRBJ1-2; 7 nucleotides line up with TRBD1. V lost 4 bases to trimming and J lost 4 bases; unmatched junction nucleotides: 6. The CDR3 contains 13 residues. The germline CDR1 and CDR2 sequences are SQVTM and ANQGSEA. CDR3 bases: TGCAGCGTTGCCGACAGGGAGGGCTATGGCTACACCTTC. Translation gives CSVADREGYGYTF. Using reference TRBV29-1 and TRBJ1-2 for the parts outside the CDR3, the full variable domain is SAVISQKPSRDICQRGTSLTIQCQVDSQVTMMFWYRQQPGQSLTLIATANQGSEATYESGFVIDKFPISRPNLTFSTLTVSNMSPEDSSIYLCSVADREGYGYTFGSGTRLTVV.

The V call is TRBV15, the J call TRBJ2-7; D gene uncertain. The CDR3 loop spans 15 amino acids. V was cut by 0 bases and J by 2 bases, with 11 bases left in between. Germline V gives CDR1 LNHNV, CDR2 YYDKDF (reference sequence). CDR3 protein: CATSRDPGTTYEQYF. CDR3 nucleotides: TGTGCCACCAGCAGAGATCCTGGCACGACCTACGAGCAGTACTTC. The complete variable domain, with remaining parts taken from reference TRBV15 and TRBJ2-7, reads DAMVIQNPRYQVTQFGKPVTLSCSQTLNHNVMYWYQQKSSQAPKLLFHYYDKDFNNEADTPDNFQSRRPNTSFCFLDIRSPGLGDTAMYLCATSRDPGTTYEQYFGPGTRLTVT.

The chain is built from TRBV4-3 and TRBJ2-2; TRBD1 agrees at 7 bases. Germline V gives CDR1 LGHNA, CDR2 YSLEER. J gave up 3 bases and V 0 bases, and 7 bases lay outside the gene matches. This CDR3 has 17 amino acids. CDR3: CASSQEGAGGDTGELFF. CDR3 DNA: TGCGCCAGCAGCCAAGAAGGGGCAGGGGGAGACACCGGGGAGCTGTTTTTT.

V usage is TRBV18 and J usage is TRBJ2-7, with D perhaps TRBD1 (6 bases). The CDR3 totals 15 residues. Germline CDR1 is KGHSH and CDR2 is LQKENI. V was trimmed by 3 bases and J by 3 bases, leaving 15 bases between them. The chain's CDR3 is CASSPIGQLNYEQYF. CDR3 in DNA: TGTGCCAGCTCACCCATAGGACAGTTGAACTACGAGCAGTACTTC.

V usage is TRBV29-1 and J usage is TRBJ2-1; 8 bases are shared with TRBD2. Trimming removed 0 bases from V and 0 bases from J; junction bases left unmatched: 7. Germline V gene data show CDR1 as SQVTM and CDR2 as ANQGSEA. The CDR3 is made up of 17 amino acids. This CDR3 reads CSVEEAGEASSYNEQFF. CDR3 coding DNA: TGCAGCGTTGAAGAAGCGGGAGAGGCTAGCTCCTACAATGAGCAGTTCTTC.

This chain uses TRBV14 with TRBJ2-2; D not resolved. CDR3 length: 12 residues. Deletions cut 0 bases from V and 5 bases from J, with 1 base between. Per germline, CDR1 SGHDN and CDR2 FVKESK. The CDR3 protein is CASSQETGELFF. CDR3 coding DNA: TGTGCCAGCAGCCAAGAGACCGGGGAGCTGTTTTTT.

This chain uses TRBV5-1 with TRBJ2-5; D is possibly TRBD1 or TRBD2 (5 bases each). The CDR3 spans 13 residues. CDR1 is SGHRS and CDR2 is YFSETQ in the germline V gene. Trimming pared 4 bases from V and 5 bases from J, leaving 12 bases between. In DNA, the CDR3 is TGCGCCAGCAGCCCCCGGGGCGGTGAGACCCAGTACTTC. Its protein is CASSPRGGETQYF.

The chain couples TRBV5-1 to TRBJ2-7; either TRBD1 or TRBD2 may supply D (5 bases each). CDR1 is SGHRS, CDR2 YFSETQ, per germline. The germline V and J ends were trimmed by 4 bases and 2 bases, with 10 bases remaining between them. This CDR3 spans 13 amino acids. The CDR3 DNA reads TGCGCCAGCAGCCGGGGCCCACCCTACGAGCAGTACTTC. Translation gives CASSRGPPYEQYF.

The chain uses TRBV5-1 and TRBJ1-2; D is ambiguous. CDR1 is SGHRS and CDR2 is YFSETQ in the germline V gene. The CDR3 sequence is 15 residues long. Between the trimmed V and J ends, which lost 0 bases and 5 bases, there was a span of 14 bases. The CDR3 region is CASSLGGRGEYGYTF. The CDR3, as DNA: TGCGCCAGCAGCTTGGGAGGACGGGGTGAATATGGCTACACCTTC.